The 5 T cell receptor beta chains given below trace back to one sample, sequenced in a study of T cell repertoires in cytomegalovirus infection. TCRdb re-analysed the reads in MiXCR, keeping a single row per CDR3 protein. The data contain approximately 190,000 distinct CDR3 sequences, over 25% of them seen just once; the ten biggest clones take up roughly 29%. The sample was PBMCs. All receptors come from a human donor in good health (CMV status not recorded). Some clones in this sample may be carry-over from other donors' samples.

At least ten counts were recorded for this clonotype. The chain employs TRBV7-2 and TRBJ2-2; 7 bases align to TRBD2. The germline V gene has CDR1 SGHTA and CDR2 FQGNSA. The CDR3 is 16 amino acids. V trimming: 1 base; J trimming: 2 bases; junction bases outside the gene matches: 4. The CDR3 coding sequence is TGTGCCAGCAGCTTAGGCGGCGGGGGAAACACCGGGGAGCTGTTTTTT. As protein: CASSLGGGGNTGELFF.

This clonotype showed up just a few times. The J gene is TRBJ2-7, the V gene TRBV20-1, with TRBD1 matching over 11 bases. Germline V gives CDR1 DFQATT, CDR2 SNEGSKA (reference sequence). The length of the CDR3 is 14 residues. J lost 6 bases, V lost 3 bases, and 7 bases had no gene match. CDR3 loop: CSASPGTGGSEQYF. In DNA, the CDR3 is TGCAGTGCTAGTCCCGGGACAGGGGGGTCCGAGCAGTACTTC.

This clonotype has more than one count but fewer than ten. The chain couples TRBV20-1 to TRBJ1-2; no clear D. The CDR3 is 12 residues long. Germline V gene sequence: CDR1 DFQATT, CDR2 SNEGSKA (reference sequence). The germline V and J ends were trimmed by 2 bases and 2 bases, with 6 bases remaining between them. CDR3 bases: TGCAGTGCTAGAAGCGGGAACTATGGCTACACCTTC. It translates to CSARSGNYGYTF.

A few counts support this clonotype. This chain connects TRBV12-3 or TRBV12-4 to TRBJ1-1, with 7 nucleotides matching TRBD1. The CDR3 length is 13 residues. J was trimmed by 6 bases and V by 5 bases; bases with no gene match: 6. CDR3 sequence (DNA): TGTGCCAGCAGTCTAAACACAGGGGCTGAAGCTTTCTTT. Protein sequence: CASSLNTGAEAFF.

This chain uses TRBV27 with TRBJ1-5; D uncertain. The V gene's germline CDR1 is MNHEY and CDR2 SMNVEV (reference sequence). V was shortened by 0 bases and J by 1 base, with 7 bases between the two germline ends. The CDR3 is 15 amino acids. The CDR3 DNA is TGTGCCAGCAGTTTATCGGTTGCGAGCAATCAGCCCCAGCATTTT. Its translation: CASSLSVASNQPQHF.